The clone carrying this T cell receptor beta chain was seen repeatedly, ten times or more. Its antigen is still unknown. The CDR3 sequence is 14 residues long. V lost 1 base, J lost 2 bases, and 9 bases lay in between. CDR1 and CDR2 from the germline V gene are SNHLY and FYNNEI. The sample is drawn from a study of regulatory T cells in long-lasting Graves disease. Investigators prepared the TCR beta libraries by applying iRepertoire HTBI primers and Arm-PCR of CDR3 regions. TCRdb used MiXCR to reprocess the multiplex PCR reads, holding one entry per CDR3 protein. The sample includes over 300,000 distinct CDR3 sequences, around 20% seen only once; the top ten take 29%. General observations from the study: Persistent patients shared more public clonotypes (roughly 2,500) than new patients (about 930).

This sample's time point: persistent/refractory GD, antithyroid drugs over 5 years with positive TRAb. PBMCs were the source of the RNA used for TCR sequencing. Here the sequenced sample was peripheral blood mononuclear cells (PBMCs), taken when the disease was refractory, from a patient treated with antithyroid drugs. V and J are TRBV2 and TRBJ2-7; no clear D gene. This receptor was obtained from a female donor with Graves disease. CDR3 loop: CASSEVEGPYEQYF. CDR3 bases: TGTGCCAGCAGTGAAGTGGAAGGACCCTACGAGCAGTACTTC.